The 22 T cell receptor beta chains below all came from one sample that was sequenced in a study of cytomegalovirus exposure and HLA in healthy donors. Primers: 60 Vbeta forward and 13 Jbeta reverse. Produced via immunoSEQ multiplex PCR; TCRdb's table is partial and in-frame only. The table has around 170,000 clones, 65% to 90% seen once. Sequencing input: PBMCs. These receptors were collected from a man aged 40-50 years in good health and CMV-seropositive.

The gene calls are TRBV27 and TRBJ2-6; 10 bases map to TRBD1. CDR3 length equals 22 residues. The V and J ends lost 3 bases and 0 bases, in that order; junction bases with no gene match: 17. Germline V CDR1 and CDR2: MNHEY, SMNVEV (reference sequence). The CDR3 region is CASSFTYLRQGAISSGANVLTF. Here the CDR3 DNA reads TGTGCCAGCAGTTTTACCTACCTCCGACAGGGGGCAATCTCCTCTGGGGCCAACGTCCTGACTTTC.

The V and J genes are TRBV7-8 and TRBJ2-6; TRBD2 agrees at 8 bases. After removal of 3 bases from V and 0 bases from J, the junction contained 7 bases not matched to a gene. The CDR3 covers 18 residues. Germline V CDR1 and CDR2: SGHVS, FQNEAQ. Written as DNA, the CDR3 is TGTGCCAGCAGCTTGGGACTAGGTACCCTCTCTGGGGCCAACGTCCTGACTTTC. It specifies CASSLGLGTLSGANVLTF. The variable domain in full, with the rest retrieved from reference TRBV7-8 and TRBJ2-6, is GAGVSQSPRYKVAKRGQDVALRCDPISGHVSLFWYQQALGQGPEFLTYFQNEAQLDKSGLPSDRFFAERPEGSVSTLKIQRTQQEDSAVYLCASSLGLGTLSGANVLTFGAGSRLTVL.

This chain links TRBV7-9 with TRBJ1-6; 9 bases match TRBD1. Germline loops: CDR1 SEHNR, CDR2 FQNEAQ (reference sequence). V was clipped by 3 bases and J by 7 bases; unmatched bases: 4. The CDR3 contains 15 residues. CDR3 sequence (DNA): TGTGCCAGCAGCTTGGGACAGGGAGGGAATTCACCCCTCCACTTT. Translated, it gives CASSLGQGGNSPLHF.

This clone has a single count. V gene TRBV11-1 combines with J gene TRBJ2-1; TRBD2 agrees at 7 bases. Germline loops: CDR1 SGHAT, CDR2 FQDESV (reference sequence). V was pared by 6 bases and J by 7 bases, with 12 bases of the junction left unmatched. The CDR3 covers 15 residues. CDR3 sequence reads: CASRTRLGGGNEQFF. CDR3 DNA sequence: TGTGCCAGCAGGACCCGGTTGGGGGGAGGGAATGAGCAGTTCTTC.

The chain uses TRBV15 and TRBJ2-7; 10 bases are a match to TRBD1. This CDR3 is built from 17 residues. V was clipped by 0 bases and J by 5 bases; unmatched bases: 10. In germline, CDR1 is LNHNV, CDR2 YYDKDF (reference sequence). The CDR3 loop reads CATSRDPGQGRPNEQYF. The CDR3 nucleotides are TGTGCCACCAGCAGAGATCCGGGACAGGGGCGTCCAAACGAGCAGTACTTC.

The chain's CDR3 is CTSSPCEAFF. CDR3 coding DNA: TGCACCAGCAGCCCGTGTGAAGCTTTCTTT. The V and J genes are TRBV1 and TRBJ1-1. TRBV1 is an annotated pseudogene. The CDR3 covers 10 residues.

The chain has TRBV9 and TRBJ2-5; D is unclear. The CDR3 runs 12 residues. V was pared by 3 bases and J by 2 bases, with 5 bases between. CDR1 SGDLS and CDR2 YYNGEE come from the germline V gene. The CDR3 DNA reads as TGTGCCAGCAGCGCCTCTCAAGAGACCCAGTACTTC. Encoded protein: CASSASQETQYF.

V usage is TRBV19 and J usage is TRBJ2-3; 7 nucleotides agree with TRBD1. With V trimmed by 6 bases and J by 1 base, 4 bases remained unmatched. CDR1 and CDR2 from the germline V gene are LNHDA and SQIVND (reference sequence). The CDR3 sequence is 14 residues long. CDR3 sequence (DNA): TGTGCCAGTAGCCCTGGACAGGGCACAGATACGCAGTATTTT. This sequence encodes CASSPGQGTDTQYF.

The V and J genes are TRBV18 and TRBJ2-1, with 8 bases that match TRBD2. The CDR3 extends over 16 amino acids. Germline V gene data show CDR1 as KGHSH and CDR2 as LQKENI. Trimming at V came to 6 bases and at J to 4 bases, leaving 11 bases not matched to a gene. CDR3 nucleotides: TGTGCCAGCTCCCCGGGGGGGGGCGCTTGGTACAATGAGCAGTTCTTC. Its translation: CASSPGGGAWYNEQFF.

This chain connects TRBV28 to TRBJ2-4, with D possibly being TRBD1 (5 bases). Germline CDR1 MDHEN, CDR2 SYDVKM. The CDR3 runs to 17 residues. The V end lost 3 bases, the J end lost 7 bases, and 22 bases lay between the germline ends. CDR3: CASSLGKGISGSNIQYF. The CDR3 nucleotides read TGTGCCAGCAGTTTGGGCAAGGGGATTTCGGGCAGCAACATTCAGTACTTC.

The chain recombines TRBV5-1 with TRBJ1-3; D gene ambiguous. The CDR3 consists of 14 residues. V lost 2 bases to trimming and J lost 0 bases, with 6 bases between them. Looked up from germline, CDR1 is SGHRS and CDR2 is YFSETQ. The CDR3 loop reads CASSLYSSGNTIYF. The DNA of the CDR3 is TGCGCCAGCAGCTTATACAGCTCTGGAAACACCATATATTTT.

The chain joins TRBV9 to TRBJ2-1; TRBD1 agrees at 7 bases. The junction had 10 bases not matched to a gene; V was cut back by 0 bases and J by 7 bases. Germline loops: CDR1 SGDLS, CDR2 YYNGEE. This CDR3 is 16 amino acids long. The chain's CDR3 is CASSVDRGRIGNEQFF. The DNA for the CDR3 is TGTGCCAGCAGCGTAGATAGGGGGCGAATTGGTAATGAGCAGTTCTTC.

The chain links TRBV2 to TRBJ2-7; maybe TRBD1 (7 bases). CDR3 length equals 15 residues. Germline CDR1 reads SNHLY; CDR2 reads FYNNEI. The ends were cut back, 2 bases at V and 2 bases at J, with 13 bases in the middle. CDR3 bases: TGTGCCAGCAGTGAACCGGGCAGGGGGGCCTACGAGCAGTACTTC. It is translated as CASSEPGRGAYEQYF.

The chain is built from TRBV13 and TRBJ2-1; 8 nucleotides align to TRBD2. The germline V gene has CDR1 PRHDT and CDR2 FYEKMQ (reference sequence). V shed 4 bases and J 7 bases; nucleotides not matched to a gene: 9. The CDR3 runs 15 residues. The CDR3 nucleotides are TGTGCCAGCAGCTCTGGGCCGGGGGGGCGGAATGAGCAGTTCTTC. Encoded protein: CASSSGPGGRNEQFF.

This clone was detected only a few times. The chain employs TRBV5-1 and TRBJ2-5; 9 bases agree with TRBD1. Matching the DNA end better, TRBJ2-7 makes the J call doubtful. CDR3 size: 14 residues. From germline, CDR1 is SGHRS and CDR2 YFSETQ. CDR3 amino acids: CASSGGQGPYEQYF. CDR3 nucleotides: TGCGCCAGCAGCGGGGGACAGGGCCCCTACGAGCAGTACTTC.

This chain connects TRBV7-2 to TRBJ1-2; D is unresolved. V lost 5 bases, J lost 2 bases, and 12 bases lay in between. The CDR3 length is 14 residues. Germline V gene lookup returns CDR1 SGHTA and CDR2 FQGNSA. The CDR3 DNA reads as TGTGCCAGCAGCACGCCGACGGAGAACTATGGCTACACCTTC. It yields the protein CASSTPTENYGYTF.

This clone was seen only once. The chain joins TRBV21-1 to TRBJ2-1; TRBD1 is the table's D call, not checked against the DNA. TRBV21-1 is deemed a pseudogene. There are 16 residues in the CDR3. The CDR3 here is CASSKAVGGRYNEQFF. CDR3 bases: TGTGCCAGCAGCAAAGCGGTAGGGGGCCGGTACAATGAGCAGTTCTTC.

This chain joins TRBV11-2 and TRBJ2-7; the match to TRBD1 covers 9 bases. The length of the CDR3 is 15 residues. Germline V gene sequence: CDR1 SGHAT, CDR2 FQNNGV. V shed 4 bases, J shed 5 bases, and the junction held 9 bases outside the gene matches. CDR3 residues: CASSSYRGPIHEQYF. In DNA form, the CDR3 reads TGTGCCAGCAGCTCGTACAGGGGGCCAATCCACGAGCAGTACTTC.

This chain uses TRBV6-5 with TRBJ1-1, with 8 bases aligning to TRBD1. The V gene's germline CDR1 is MNHEY and CDR2 SVGAGI. Trimming at V came to 8 bases and at J to 4 bases, leaving 0 bases not matched to a gene. This CDR3 spans 11 amino acids. CDR3 coding DNA: TGTGCCAGCGGACAGGGCACTGAAGCTTTCTTT. Encoded protein: CASGQGTEAFF.

The V and J genes are TRBV6-5 and TRBJ2-5, with D tentatively TRBD1 (6 bases). V was pared by 5 bases and J by 2 bases, with 12 bases between. The CDR3 sequence is 14 residues long. CDR1 is MNHEY and CDR2 is SVGAGI in the germline V gene. CDR3: CASSARGGQETQYF. The DNA for the CDR3 is TGTGCCAGCAGTGCACGAGGGGGACAAGAGACCCAGTACTTC.

The chain couples TRBV9 to TRBJ2-3, with 7 nucleotides matching TRBD2. Looked up from germline, CDR1 is SGDLS and CDR2 is YYNGEE. Germline trimming cut 3 bases from V and 0 bases from J; bases unmatched to any gene: 7. The CDR3 length is 16 residues. In DNA form, the CDR3 reads TGTGCCAGCAGCGCCTCCTCGGGGGGAAGCACAGATACGCAGTATTTT. This translates into CASSASSGGSTDTQYF.

The V and J genes are TRBV21-1 and TRBJ2-3; the D call TRBD2 from the table was never checked on the DNA. TRBV21-1 is a known pseudogene. CDR3 length: 14 residues. The CDR3: CASTGLAGRDTQYF. For the CDR3, the DNA is TGTGCCAGCACGGGACTAGCGGGGAGGGATACGCAGTATTTT.